The 21 T cell receptor beta chains reported below all come from one sample, sequenced in a study of neoadjuvant anti-PD-1 for oral cavity cancer listed by TCRdb under 2021. The protocol used for the library was the immunoSEQ multiplex PCR assay. TCRdb took this table from immuneACCESS and kept in-frame rearrangements with V and J called. Such tables lack part of the clones; where checked against another copy, unresolved V genes explain under half of the gap, and the rest is unexplained. The sample table holds some 71,000 clones, of which 83% were seen once. Approximately 3% of the sample is taken by the ten largest. The time point label of this sample denotes: before neoadjuvant nivolumab. Here the sequenced sample was PBMCs, taken before nivolumab (anti-PD-1) treatment. These receptors originate from a person aged 35 to 85 with oral cavity squamous cell carcinoma.

The chain employs TRBV2 and TRBJ2-2; TRBD1 matches 7 bases. Germline-derived CDR1 and CDR2 are SNHLY and FYNNEI. The CDR3 runs 13 residues. V was clipped by 7 bases and J by 7 bases; unmatched bases: 6. In DNA form, the CDR3 reads TGTGCCAGCACTAGGGGGCAGAACGGGGAGCTGTTTTTT. Encoded protein: CASTRGQNGELFF.

This rearrangement joins TRBV29-1 to TRBJ2-7; no definite D call. The CDR3 extends over 13 amino acids. Between the trimmed V and J ends, which lost 4 bases and 2 bases, there was a span of 12 bases. Germline values: CDR1 SQVTM, CDR2 ANQGSEA. The CDR3 DNA sequence: TGCAGCGTTGCAGGTCTTGGGACCTACGAGCAGTACTTC. Amino acids: CSVAGLGTYEQYF.

The chain is built from TRBV16 and TRBJ2-7; no definite D call. This CDR3 has 11 residues. Germline V gives CDR1 KGHSY, CDR2 FQNENV. V was pared by 4 bases and J by 7 bases, with 8 bases between. CDR3 protein: CASSPSFEQYF. CDR3 sequence (DNA): TGTGCCAGCAGCCCTTCGTTTGAGCAGTACTTC.

This clone was observed a few times. V and J are TRBV14 and TRBJ2-7; 8 nucleotides align to TRBD1. The CDR3 runs 13 residues. Trimming took 4 bases from V and 3 from J; bases not matched to a gene: 2. Per germline, CDR1 SGHDN and CDR2 FVKESK. For the CDR3, the DNA is TGTGCCAGCAGCCTTACAGGGGGCTACGAGCAGTACTTC. This translates into CASSLTGGYEQYF.

This clone was counted once. This chain connects TRBV6-1 to TRBJ1-5; 8 bases match TRBD1. From germline, CDR1 is MNHNS and CDR2 SASEGT. With 6 bases clipped from V and 4 bases from J, the junction kept 5 bases outside the gene matches. This CDR3 spans 14 amino acids. The CDR3 bases are TGTGCCAGCAGCAGGGGGCAAGGAAATCAGCCCCAGCATTTT. It is translated as CASSRGQGNQPQHF.

This clone was detected only once. The genes are TRBV30 and TRBJ1-5; tentatively, D is TRBD1 (5 bases). The CDR3 is 13 amino acids. The V end lost 4 bases, the J end lost 8 bases, and 15 bases lay between the germline ends. Germline CDR1 and CDR2: GTSNPN and SVGIG (reference sequence). The chain's CDR3 is CAWTGGGKKPQHF. As DNA, the CDR3 is TGTGCCTGGACTGGCGGGGGGAAGAAGCCCCAGCATTTT.

The CDR3 protein is CASNNNEQFF. The CDR3 bases are TGTGCCAGCAACAACAATGAGCAGTTCTTC. The chain links TRBV6-1 to TRBJ2-1; D remains ambiguous. CDR3 size: 10 residues. Per germline, CDR1 MNHNS and CDR2 SASEGT. V shed 7 bases and J shed 5 bases, with 3 bases lying between them.

The chain combines TRBV15 with TRBJ1-2, with 7 positions matching TRBD1. This CDR3 spans 16 amino acids. The germline CDR1 and CDR2 sequences are LNHNV and YYDKDF (reference sequence). The V and J ends lost 3 bases and 4 bases, in that order; junction bases with no gene match: 11. CDR3 DNA sequence: TGTGCCACCAGCAGCCCAGACAGGGAGAGTGGCTATGGCTACACCTTC. It translates to CATSSPDRESGYGYTF.

This chain uses TRBV5-1 with TRBJ1-6; possible D gene TRBD1, 6 bases. Germline loops: CDR1 SGHRS, CDR2 YFSETQ. V gave up 4 bases and J gave up 6 bases, with 20 bases separating them. CDR3 length equals 17 residues. The chain's CDR3 is CASSRENAGAVNSPLHF. The DNA for the CDR3 is TGCGCCAGCAGCCGGGAGAATGCAGGGGCCGTTAATTCACCCCTCCACTTT.

This rearrangement joins TRBV11-2 to TRBJ2-3, with TRBD1 identical over 7 bases. This CDR3 has 12 residues. The V and J ends lost 10 bases and 3 bases, in that order; junction bases with no gene match: 4. The V gene's germline CDR1 is SGHAT and CDR2 FQNNGV. The chain's CDR3 is CAILTGTDTQYF. CDR3 nucleotides: TGTGCCATCCTGACAGGGACAGATACGCAGTATTTT.

V and J are TRBV6-1 and TRBJ1-5, with D tentatively TRBD1 (6 bases). Germline V gene data show CDR1 as MNHNS and CDR2 as SASEGT. The CDR3 is 15 residues long. Trimming removed 7 bases at V and 1 base at J, with 14 bases between. DNA for the CDR3: TGTGCCAGCAACCTGGCGGGGGCGAGCAATCAGCCCCAGCATTTT. It is translated as CASNLAGASNQPQHF.

The chain employs TRBV27 and TRBJ2-1, with 15 bases fitting TRBD2. Germline values: CDR1 MNHEY, CDR2 SMNVEV (reference sequence). The CDR3 spans 15 residues. The V and J ends lost 5 bases and 10 bases, in that order; junction bases with no gene match: 6. CDR3 sequence: CASSPGLAGGKEQFF. The CDR3 DNA is TGTGCCAGCAGTCCCGGACTAGCGGGAGGGAAGGAGCAGTTCTTC.

DNA for the CDR3: TGTGCCAGCAGAACGGGCCTCGATTCGGGCTATGGCTACACCTTC. Translated: CASRTGLDSGYGYTF. The chain has TRBV6-1 and TRBJ1-2; D is unclear. The CDR3 loop spans 15 amino acids. In germline, CDR1 is MNHNS, CDR2 SASEGT. Deletions cut 6 bases from V and 4 bases from J, with 18 bases between.

V is TRBV6-6 and J is TRBJ1-1; unclear D gene. V gave up 5 bases and J gave up 4 bases, with 17 bases separating them. Germline CDR1 MNHNY, CDR2 SVGAGI (reference sequence). The CDR3 runs to 15 residues. CDR3 residues: CASSPPGPRFTEAFF. Here the CDR3 DNA reads TGTGCCAGCAGTCCCCCCGGGCCAAGGTTCACTGAAGCTTTCTTT.

The rearrangement joins TRBV6-1 to TRBJ1-2; D possibly corresponds to TRBD1 (6 bases). Trimming shortened V by 5 bases and J by 2 bases, and 9 bases separated the two germline ends. This CDR3 contains 13 residues. CDR1 MNHNS and CDR2 SASEGT come from the germline V gene. The DNA for the CDR3 is TGTGCCAGCAGTCAGGGGTTAAACTATGGCTACACCTTC. Amino acid sequence: CASSQGLNYGYTF.

This clone was observed a handful of times. J is TRBJ1-5 and V is TRBV2; D is perhaps TRBD1 (5 bases). Trimming removed 4 bases from V and 6 bases from J, with 7 bases in between. This CDR3 comprises 12 residues. Germline V gives CDR1 SNHLY, CDR2 FYNNEI. Here the CDR3 reads CASSGDSQPQHF. The CDR3 DNA is TGTGCCAGCAGTGGAGACAGTCAGCCCCAGCATTTT.

This clone was seen once. The rearrangement links TRBV11-2 to TRBJ2-1, with 7 bases fitting TRBD1. The V and J ends lost 7 bases and 4 bases, in that order; junction bases with no gene match: 13. Germline loops: CDR1 SGHAT, CDR2 FQNNGV. The CDR3 is 16 residues long. CDR3 sequence (DNA): TGTGCCAGCACCGAACTTCCCCGGGACAGATACAATGAGCAGTTCTTC. Amino acid sequence: CASTELPRDRYNEQFF.

The chain employs TRBV5-1 and TRBJ2-1; 15 nucleotides line up with TRBD2. Germline CDR1 is SGHRS and CDR2 is YFSETQ. The CDR3 contains 16 residues. Germline trimming cut 4 bases from V and 7 bases from J; bases unmatched to any gene: 6. The CDR3 nucleotides are TGCGCCAGCAGCCCTGGGACTAGCGGGAGGATAAATGAGCAGTTCTTC. Translation gives CASSPGTSGRINEQFF.

V usage is TRBV4-2 and J usage is TRBJ1-2; D not certain. Germline lookup yields CDR1 LGHNA and CDR2 YNFKEQ. V was trimmed by 0 bases and J by 2 bases, leaving 10 bases between them. This CDR3 has 15 residues. CDR3 sequence (DNA): TGTGCCAGCAGCCAAGATGGGGTAGGGAACTATGGCTACACCTTC. Residues: CASSQDGVGNYGYTF.

J is TRBJ1-6 and V is TRBV15; unclear D gene. V lost 2 bases, J lost 8 bases, and 10 bases lay in between. CDR1 is LNHNV, CDR2 YYDKDF, per germline (reference sequence). The CDR3 consists of 14 residues. The CDR3 here is CATSRPGNHSPLHF. The CDR3 coding sequence is TGTGCCACCAGCAGACCGGGGAATCATTCACCCCTCCACTTT.

DNA of the CDR3: TGTGCCACCAGCGAGGGCCATTCGGCAGGCTACACCTTC. Protein: CATSEGHSAGYTF. The chain uses TRBV15 and TRBJ1-2; D is unresolved. The V gene's germline CDR1 is LNHNV and CDR2 YYDKDF (reference sequence). The ends were cut back, 5 bases at V and 8 bases at J, with 15 bases in the middle. The CDR3 runs 13 residues.